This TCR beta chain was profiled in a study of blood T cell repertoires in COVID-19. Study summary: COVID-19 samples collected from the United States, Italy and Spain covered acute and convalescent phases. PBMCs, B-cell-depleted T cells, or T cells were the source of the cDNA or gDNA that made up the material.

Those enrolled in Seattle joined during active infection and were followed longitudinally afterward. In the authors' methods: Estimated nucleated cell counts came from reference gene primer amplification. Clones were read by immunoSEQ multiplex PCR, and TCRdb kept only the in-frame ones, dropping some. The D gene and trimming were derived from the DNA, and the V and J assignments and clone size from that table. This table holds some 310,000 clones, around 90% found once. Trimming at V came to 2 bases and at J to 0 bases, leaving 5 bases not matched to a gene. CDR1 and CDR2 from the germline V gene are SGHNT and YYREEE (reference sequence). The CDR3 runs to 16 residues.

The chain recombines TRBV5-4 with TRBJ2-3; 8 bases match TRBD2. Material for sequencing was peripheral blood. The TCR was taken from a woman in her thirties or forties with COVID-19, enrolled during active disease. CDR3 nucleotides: TGTGCCAGCAGCTTATCTAGCGGGCCGAGCACAGATACGCAGTATTTT. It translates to CASSLSSGPSTDTQYF.